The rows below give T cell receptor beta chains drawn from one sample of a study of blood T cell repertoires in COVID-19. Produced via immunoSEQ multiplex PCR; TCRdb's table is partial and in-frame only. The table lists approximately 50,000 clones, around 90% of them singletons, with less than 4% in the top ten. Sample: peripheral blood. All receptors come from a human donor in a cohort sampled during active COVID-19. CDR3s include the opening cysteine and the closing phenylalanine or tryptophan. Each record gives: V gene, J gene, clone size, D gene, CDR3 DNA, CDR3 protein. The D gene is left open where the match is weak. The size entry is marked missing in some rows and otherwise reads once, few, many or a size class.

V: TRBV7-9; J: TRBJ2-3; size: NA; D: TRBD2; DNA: TGTGCCAGCAGCCTTCGGACTAGCGGGGGGGCGGCAGATACGCAGTATTTT; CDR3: CASSLRTSGGAADTQYF
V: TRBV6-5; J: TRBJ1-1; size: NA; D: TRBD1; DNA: TGTGCCAGCAGTTACTCGAGGGGGCGCAGGAACACTGAAGCTTTCTTT; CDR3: CASSYSRGRRNTEAFF
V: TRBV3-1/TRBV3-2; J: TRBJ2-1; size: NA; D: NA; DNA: TGTGCCAGCAGCCTCAGGGGGGACAGTCGGTATGAGCAGTTCTTC; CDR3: CASSLRGDSRYEQFF
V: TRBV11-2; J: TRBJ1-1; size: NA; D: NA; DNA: TGTGCCAGCAGCTTAGACCACCGGGTCACTGAAGCTTTCTTT; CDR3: CASSLDHRVTEAFF
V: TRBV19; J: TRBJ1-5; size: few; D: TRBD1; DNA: TGTGCCAGTAGTACCACAGGGGGAATGAATCAGCCCCAGCATTTT; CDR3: CASSTTGGMNQPQHF
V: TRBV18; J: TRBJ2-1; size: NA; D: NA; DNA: TGTGCCAGCTCACCACGGCAAGAAACCTACAATGAGCAGTTCTTC; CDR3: CASSPRQETYNEQFF
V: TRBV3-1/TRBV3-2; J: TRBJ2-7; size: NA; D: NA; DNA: TGTGCCAGCAGCAAAGGGAGCGCGGCGGCTGGTGAGCAGTACTTC; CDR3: CASSKGSAAAGEQYF
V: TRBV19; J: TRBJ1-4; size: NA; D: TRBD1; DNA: TGTGCCAGTAGAAAGAGGACAGGGGAAAGCGAAAAACTGTTTTTT; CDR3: CASRKRTGESEKLFF
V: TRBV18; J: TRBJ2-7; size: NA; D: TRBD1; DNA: TGTGCCAGCTCACCCCCGGGACAGGTCTACGAGCAGTACTTC; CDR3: CASSPPGQVYEQYF
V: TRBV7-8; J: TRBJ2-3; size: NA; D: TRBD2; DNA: TGTGCCAGCAGCCGAGCCGGGACTAGCGGGGAAAGGTTAAATACGCAGTATTTT; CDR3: CASSRAGTSGERLNTQYF
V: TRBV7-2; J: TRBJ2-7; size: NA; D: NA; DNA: TGTGCCAGCAGTCCCAGTTACGAGCAGTACTTC; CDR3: CASSPSYEQYF
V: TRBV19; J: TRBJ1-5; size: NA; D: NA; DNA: TGTGCCAGTAATGCAGGTAGATATAGCAATCAGCCCCAGCATTTT; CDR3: CASNAGRYSNQPQHF
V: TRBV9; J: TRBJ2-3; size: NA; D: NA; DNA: TGTGCCAGCAGCGCTCCTACCGGGGCAGATACGCAGTATTTT; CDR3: CASSAPTGADTQYF
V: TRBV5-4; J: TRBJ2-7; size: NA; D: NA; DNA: TGTGCCAGCAGCTCGGAGGGGTACGAGCAGTACTTC; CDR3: CASSSEGYEQYF
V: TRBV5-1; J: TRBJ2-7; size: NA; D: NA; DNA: TGCGCCAGCAGCTTGGACCCGTTAGGGGCCTACGAGCAGTACTTC; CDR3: CASSLDPLGAYEQYF
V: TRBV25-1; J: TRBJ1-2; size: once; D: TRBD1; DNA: TGTGCCAGCAGTGAAAATGGCAGGGGGTCGGGAGGCTACACCTTC; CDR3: CASSENGRGSGGYTF
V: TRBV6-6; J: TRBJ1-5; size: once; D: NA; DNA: TGTGCCAGCAGTTACACCTATAGCAATCAGCCCCAGCATTTT; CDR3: CASSYTYSNQPQHF
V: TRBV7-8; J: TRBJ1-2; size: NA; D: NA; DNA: TGTGCCAGCAGCTTAGAATACAGCTCCTCCTATGGCTACACCTTC; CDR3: CASSLEYSSSYGYTF
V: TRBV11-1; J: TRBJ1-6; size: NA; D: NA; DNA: TGTGCCAGCAGCTTCAACGGGGATAATTCACCCCTCCACTTT; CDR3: CASSFNGDNSPLHF
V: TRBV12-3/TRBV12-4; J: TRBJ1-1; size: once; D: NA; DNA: TGTGCCAGCAGTTTGGGCCCCAACACTGAAGCTTTCTTT; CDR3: CASSLGPNTEAFF